What follows is one T cell receptor (beta chain) and its context. Trimming cost V 6 bases and J 0 bases, with 14 bases left between them. Germline V gene sequence: CDR1 SGHRS, CDR2 YFSETQ. This CDR3 has 15 residues. These data originate in a study of blood T cell repertoires in COVID-19. The data were produced by immunoSEQ multiplex PCR, yet TCRdb's version contains in-frame clones alone and is incomplete. The sample shows 200,000 to 250,000 clones, about 86% of them seen only once. The rearrangement uses TRBV5-1 and TRBJ2-3; a possible D gene is TRBD1 (6 bases). The sequenced material came from PBMCs or T cells enriched from blood (not recorded which). The source is a woman in her forties or fifties in a cohort exposed to, infected with or recovered from COVID-19 (not recorded which). The CDR3 here is CASKGGSGSTDTQYF. Here the CDR3 DNA reads TGCGCCAGCAAAGGGGGATCGGGGAGCACAGATACGCAGTATTTT.